This T cell receptor beta chain was retrieved from a study of blood T cell repertoires in COVID-19. Study overall: Acute and convalescent COVID-19 samples came from the United States, Italy and Spain. The analysed material was cDNA or gDNA that came from T cells, B-cell-depleted T cells, or PBMCs.

V lost 7 bases and J 0 bases, leaving 19 bases between the germline ends. CDR3 length: 17 amino acids. The V gene's germline CDR1 is SGHAT and CDR2 FQNNGV. TCRdb's table, derived via immunoSEQ multiplex PCR, lists solely in-frame clones and lacks some. The sample consists of 100,000 to 150,000 clones, around 87% of them appearing once. The sequenced sample was peripheral blood. The receptor was derived from a woman aged 45-59 years with acute or convalescent COVID-19. The chain joins TRBV11-2 to TRBJ2-1; maybe TRBD1 (6 bases). The CDR3 spells CASIKGGGPGSYNEQFF. The CDR3 DNA follows: TGTGCCAGCATCAAAGGGGGTGGGCCCGGCTCCTACAATGAGCAGTTCTTC. The entire variable domain, with the rest obtained from reference TRBV11-2 and TRBJ2-1, is as follows: EAGVAQSPRYKIIEKRQSVAFWCNPISGHATLYWYQQILGQGPKLLIQFQNNGVVDDSQLPKDRFSAERLKGVDSTLKIQPAKLEDSAVYLCASIKGGGPGSYNEQFFGPGTRLTVL.